This T cell receptor (beta chain) was recorded in a study of sequential checkpoint blockade in melanoma. In the study overall: Patients were randomized 1:1 to nivolumab-then-ipilimumab or ipilimumab-then-nivolumab first-line.

Germline assignment: CDR1 KGHSH and CDR2 LQKENI. The CDR3 totals 13 residues. V dropped 2 bases and J dropped 10; count of bases not matched to a gene: 4. This sample's treatment: randomized to nivolumab then ipilimumab (arm A) or the reverse (arm B). Sorted cells were live CD3+CD8+, lacking CD19 and CD56, from PBMCs. Only in-frame clones appear in the TCRdb table, and some are missing; sequencing was by immunoSEQ multiplex PCR. Here the sample spans about 24,000 clones, approximately 78% being singletons. The genes are TRBV18 and TRBJ1-2, with 10 bases aligning to TRBD1. The sequenced sample was CD8+ T cells sorted from blood (inferred from file names), obtained from a patient given nivolumab and ipilimumab in sequence. The receptor was isolated from a human donor with melanoma. CDR3 DNA sequence: TGTGCCAGCTCACCATGGGACAGGGGAGCCTACACCTTC. Its protein product is CASSPWDRGAYTF.